This TCR beta chain was found in a study of beta chain features in type 1 diabetes. This clone has only one observation. CDR1 SEHNR and CDR2 FQNEAQ come from the germline V gene (reference sequence). Trimming removed 4 bases at V and 3 bases at J, with 12 bases between. CDR3 size: 14 residues. The authors reverse transcribed all of the isolated RNA, so sequencing captured expressed TCRB transcripts. Measured with immunoSEQ multiplex PCR; TCRdb has only the in-frame clones, and not every one. This table has 500,000 to 700,000 clones, less than 20% appearing once. The V call is TRBV7-9, the J call TRBJ1-1; no reliable D call. Input material: naive CD4+ T cells from blood. This TCR was sampled from a man in his late teens or twenties in good health. CDR3 sequence (DNA): TGTGCCAGCAGCTACCACCGGGAAGACACTGAAGCTTTCTTT. Translation gives CASSYHREDTEAFF.